This entry lists 22 T cell receptor beta chains sequenced from one sample in a study of shared clonotypes between healthy human individuals. This table comes from immunoSEQ multiplex PCR, and its TCRdb copy is limited to in-frame clones, with some not included. The sample includes around 2.3 million clones, approximately 95% of them seen just once. Sequencing used naive CD4+ T cells sorted from blood. Stated subset: CD45RA+ positively selected. Receptor source: a man between 18 and 29 years old in good health.

The chain employs TRBV6-1 and TRBJ2-7; 8 bases map to TRBD1. This CDR3 is built from 14 residues. Germline assignment: CDR1 MNHNS and CDR2 SASEGT. J gave up 0 bases and V 6 bases, and 4 bases lay outside the gene matches. CDR3 sequence: CASSRQGPSYEQYF. In DNA, the CDR3 is TGTGCCAGCAGCCGACAGGGGCCCTCCTACGAGCAGTACTTC.

V is TRBV9 and J is TRBJ2-1, with a tentative D call TRBD2 (5 bases). Germline-derived CDR1 and CDR2 are SGDLS and YYNGEE. Between the trimmed V and J ends, which lost 0 bases and 10 bases, there was a span of 23 bases. CDR3 size: 17 residues. CDR3 DNA: TGTGCCAGCAGCGTAGGAGTAAGCGGTCCACGACCGGAGGAGCAGTTCTTC. Amino acid sequence: CASSVGVSGPRPEEQFF.

This chain links TRBV10-3 with TRBJ2-7, with 9 positions matching TRBD1. CDR1 is ENHRY, CDR2 SYGVKD, per germline. The CDR3 is 15 residues long. J lost 5 bases, V lost 2 bases, and 7 bases had no gene match. The CDR3 reads CAISEIRDRVDEQYF. The CDR3 coding sequence is TGTGCCATCAGTGAGATCCGGGACAGGGTGGACGAGCAGTACTTC.

The chain uses TRBV7-9 and TRBJ2-5; 13 bases match TRBD2. V was clipped by 3 bases and J by 5 bases; unmatched bases: 9. The CDR3 covers 17 residues. CDR1 SEHNR and CDR2 FQNEAQ come from the germline V gene (reference sequence). The CDR3 DNA reads TGTGCCAGCAGCTTCACTAGCGGGAGGGACAGTTGGGAGACCCAGTACTTC. Translated: CASSFTSGRDSWETQYF.

J is TRBJ1-2 and V is TRBV5-1; 9 bases line up with TRBD1. The CDR3 loop spans 14 amino acids. Germline V gene data show CDR1 as SGHRS and CDR2 as YFSETQ. V trimming: 4 bases; J trimming: 2 bases; junction bases outside the gene matches: 3. The CDR3 here is CASSADRGNYGYTF. CDR3 bases: TGCGCCAGCAGCGCCGACAGGGGGAACTATGGCTACACCTTC.

This chain joins TRBV19 and TRBJ1-2; 8 nucleotides agree with TRBD1. Germline V lookup: CDR1 LNHDA, CDR2 SQIVND (reference sequence). Germline trimming cut 4 bases from V and 3 bases from J; bases unmatched to any gene: 10. The CDR3 contains 16 residues. The CDR3 coding sequence is TGTGCCAGTAGTACCCCCGCCGGACAGGGCCACTATGGCTACACCTTC. Translating it yields CASSTPAGQGHYGYTF.

The rearrangement joins TRBV5-1 to TRBJ2-5; D is undetermined. Trimming removed 2 bases at V and 7 bases at J, with 12 bases between. From germline, CDR1 is SGHRS and CDR2 YFSETQ. This CDR3 has 13 amino acids. CDR3 nucleotides: TGCGCCAGCAGCTTTCAAGGAATTGGGACCCAGTACTTC. Translation gives CASSFQGIGTQYF.

The genes are TRBV10-3 and TRBJ1-6; 9 bases align to TRBD1. This CDR3 is 15 amino acids long. Germline V gene lookup returns CDR1 ENHRY and CDR2 SYGVKD. V gave up 6 bases and J gave up 9 bases; unmatched junction bases: 9. For the CDR3, the DNA is TGTGCCATCAGCGGGGGGACAGGGACTAGTTCACCCCTCCACTTT. Its translation is CAISGGTGTSSPLHF.

On this clone itself: A read error may account for a junction end that differs from germline. The chain employs TRBV7-9 and TRBJ2-7; D gene ambiguous. The CDR3 runs 14 residues. Per the germline V gene, CDR1 is SEHNR and CDR2 is FQNEAQ (reference sequence). This CDR3 is CASSLALSSNEQYF. The CDR3 DNA reads as TGTGCCAGCAGCTTAGCCCTTTCCTCCAACGAGCAGTACTTC.

This chain links TRBV29-1 with TRBJ2-3, with 7 bases lining up with TRBD2. Germline V lookup: CDR1 SQVTM, CDR2 ANQGSEA. V lost 3 bases, J lost 9 bases, and 6 bases stayed unmatched. The CDR3 consists of 12 residues. The CDR3 region is CSVEGGGSTQYF. The DNA of the CDR3 is TGCAGCGTTGAGGGGGGAGGGTCGACGCAGTATTTT.

The gene calls are TRBV2 and TRBJ2-1; D call uncertain. CDR3 length: 13 amino acids. Germline values: CDR1 SNHLY, CDR2 FYNNEI. The V end lost 5 bases, the J end lost 9 bases, and 14 bases lay between the germline ends. DNA of the CDR3: TGTGCCAGCAGTAGCGTCCCTTATGCTGAGCAGTTCTTC. It specifies CASSSVPYAEQFF.

V gene TRBV30 combines with J gene TRBJ2-1; D is ambiguous. The CDR3 has 13 amino acids. The germline V gene has CDR1 GTSNPN and CDR2 SVGIG (reference sequence). V lost 4 bases to trimming and J lost 7 bases, with 14 bases between them. CDR3 region: CAWNDGPKNEQFF. The CDR3 DNA follows: TGTGCCTGGAACGATGGGCCTAAAAATGAGCAGTTCTTC.

The CDR3 loop reads CASSPRRDSPYGYTF. The CDR3 DNA reads TGTGCCAGCAGCCCCAGAAGGGACAGCCCCTATGGCTACACCTTC. V is TRBV7-2 and J is TRBJ1-2, with 7 bases matching TRBD1. With V trimmed by 5 bases and J by 4 bases, 10 bases remained unmatched. The V gene's germline CDR1 is SGHTA and CDR2 FQGNSA. This CDR3 has 15 residues. Looking up the rest from reference TRBV7-2 and TRBJ1-2 gives the full variable domain: GAGVSQSPSNKVTEKGKDVELRCDPISGHTALYWYRQSLGQGLEFLIYFQGNSAPDKSGLPSDRFSAERTGGSVSTLTIQRTQQEDSAVYLCASSPRRDSPYGYTFGSGTRLTVV.

This chain connects TRBV5-1 to TRBJ2-5; D perhaps matches TRBD2 (6 bases). CDR3 length: 15 amino acids. V was trimmed by 3 bases and J by 1 base, leaving 13 bases between them. Germline V gives CDR1 SGHRS, CDR2 YFSETQ. The CDR3 sequence: CASSSTGAAQETQYF. DNA for the CDR3: TGCGCCAGCAGCTCTACGGGAGCTGCCCAAGAGACCCAGTACTTC. Full variable domain (rest looked up from reference TRBV5-1 and TRBJ2-5): KAGVTQTPRYLIKTRGQQVTLSCSPISGHRSVSWYQQTPGQGLQFLFEYFSETQRNKGNFPGRFSGRQFSNSRSEMNVSTLELGDSALYLCASSSTGAAQETQYFGPGTRLLVL.

J is TRBJ2-7 and V is TRBV5-6; D call uncertain. V was cut by 6 bases and J by 4 bases, with 17 bases left in between. CDR1 SGHDT and CDR2 YYEEEE come from the germline V gene. The CDR3 runs 14 residues. The CDR3 region is CASNLFPERYEQYF. The CDR3 DNA reads TGTGCCAGCAACCTCTTCCCGGAGCGATACGAGCAGTACTTC. Full variable domain (rest looked up from reference TRBV5-6 and TRBJ2-7): DAGVTQSPTHLIKTRGQQVTLRCSPKSGHDTVSWYQQALGQGPQFIFQYYEEEERQRGNFPDRFSGHQFPNYSSELNVNALLLGDSALYLCASNLFPERYEQYFGPGTRLTVT.

This clone was observed a single time. The chain employs TRBV5-1 and TRBJ2-2; the match to TRBD2 covers 12 bases. Germline loops: CDR1 SGHRS, CDR2 YFSETQ. J lost 4 bases, V lost 0 bases, and 7 bases had no gene match. The CDR3 consists of 18 residues. The CDR3 spells CASSLALAGGPVTGELFF. The CDR3, as DNA: TGCGCCAGCAGCTTGGCGCTAGCGGGAGGGCCTGTCACCGGGGAGCTGTTTTTT. The variable domain in full, completed from reference TRBV5-1 and TRBJ2-2, reads KAGVTQTPRYLIKTRGQQVTLSCSPISGHRSVSWYQQTPGQGLQFLFEYFSETQRNKGNFPGRFSGRQFSNSRSEMNVSTLELGDSALYLCASSLALAGGPVTGELFFGEGSRLTVL.

This clone has a single count. The rearrangement uses TRBV7-3 and TRBJ1-1; no firm D call. Germline-derived CDR1 and CDR2 are SGHTA and FQGTGA. V lost 4 bases and J 4 bases, leaving 10 bases between the germline ends. This CDR3 contains 13 residues. CDR3 in amino acids: CASSSFFGTEAFF. The CDR3 DNA reads as TGTGCCAGCAGCTCTTTTTTCGGCACTGAAGCTTTCTTT.

The chain carries TRBV5-6 and TRBJ2-7, with TRBD1 as a possible D gene (5 bases). The V and J ends lost 3 bases and 1 base respectively, with 14 bases between them. CDR1 is SGHDT and CDR2 is YYEEEE in the germline V gene. The length of the CDR3 is 15 residues. CDR3: CASSSRRDRSYEQYF. Written as DNA, the CDR3 is TGTGCCAGCAGCTCGCGGCGCGACAGATCCTACGAGCAGTACTTC.

The chain is built from TRBV6-5 and TRBJ2-1, with 8 bases fitting TRBD2. The CDR3 has 14 residues. Germline CDR1 and CDR2: MNHEY and SVGAGI. V dropped 2 bases and J dropped 9; count of bases not matched to a gene: 6. This chain's CDR3 is CASSYGTSRSEQFF. The CDR3 nucleotides are TGTGCCAGCAGTTACGGGACTAGTCGCAGTGAGCAGTTCTTC.

V gene TRBV7-9 combines with J gene TRBJ1-2, with D perhaps matching TRBD1 (5 bases). Trimming left V 2 bases short and J 7 bases short, with 14 bases between. The CDR3 contains 14 residues. Germline CDR1 is SEHNR and CDR2 is FQNEAQ (reference sequence). The CDR3 is CASSLLGVVPGYTF. CDR3 in DNA: TGTGCCAGCAGCTTACTAGGGGTAGTCCCTGGCTACACCTTC.

V is TRBV7-2 and J is TRBJ2-1; D is undetermined. V lost 6 bases, J lost 5 bases, and 5 bases lay in between. Germline CDR1 is SGHTA and CDR2 is FQGNSA. The CDR3 covers 11 residues. The CDR3 DNA reads TGTGCCAGCAGTACCCACAATGAGCAGTTCTTC. Residues: CASSTHNEQFF.

The rearrangement joins TRBV5-1 to TRBJ2-3; 8 bases agree with TRBD2. V lost 7 bases to trimming and J lost 3 bases; unmatched junction nucleotides: 7. This CDR3 is 14 amino acids long. The germline CDR1 and CDR2 sequences are SGHRS and YFSETQ. Here the CDR3 DNA reads TGCGCCAGCGCGGGAGGAGGGAAAACAGATACGCAGTATTTT. Translating gives CASAGGGKTDTQYF.